This TCR beta chain was recovered during a study of response to subunit inactivated influenza vaccine. Study-wide results and limits: Authors suggested each seasonal influenza vaccination recruits few new T cells.

Using its own MiXCR run on the RT-PCR reads, TCRdb lists one record per CDR3 protein. Here the sample spans about 650,000 distinct CDR3 sequences, around a sixth being singletons. The CDR3 covers 12 residues. V was pared by 7 bases and J by 4 bases, with 9 bases between. Germline CDR1 reads KGHDR; CDR2 reads SFDVKD. Concerning this clonotype: Antigen unknown.

The chain links TRBV24-1 to TRBJ2-5; D may be TRBD1 (5 bases). The sample was PBMCs from blood, taken roughly 12 days after vaccination. This clonotype was obtained from a man in his forties or fifties who received an inactivated influenza vaccine. CDR3 DNA: TGTGCCACCAGAGACAGTGGAGAGACCCAGTACTTC. It is translated as CATRDSGETQYF.